The rows below give T cell receptor beta chains drawn from one sample of a study of cytomegalovirus exposure and HLA in healthy donors. TCRdb's copy holds only in-frame clones and misses some; the assay was immunoSEQ multiplex PCR. The sample lists tens of thousands of clones, approximately 94% occurring once. The sample was PBMCs. These receptor sequences come from a young woman in good health and CMV-seropositive. The CDR3 runs from the conserved cysteine through the conserved F or W. D genes are given only for firm matches. Not every row has a clone size; where given, it reads once, few, many or a size class.

abundance	d_gene	v_gene	j_gene	CDR3aa	CDR3nt
-	TRBD1	TRBV6-6	TRBJ1-5	CASSRQGVGPQHF	TGTGCCAGCAGCCGACAGGGGGTAGGGCCCCAGCATTTT
-	TRBD2	TRBV7-6	TRBJ2-1	CASSPRLAAYNEQFF	TGTGCCAGCAGCCCTCGACTAGCGGCCTACAATGAGCAGTTCTTC
-	TRBD2	TRBV7-9	TRBJ2-2	CASSGSGGNTGELFF	TGTGCCAGCAGCGGCTCGGGGGGAAACACCGGGGAGCTGTTTTTT
-	TRBD1	TRBV7-9	TRBJ2-7	CASSPRPGQGRPEQYF	TGTGCCAGCAGCCCGCGACCGGGACAGGGGCGTCCTGAGCAGTACTTC
-	-	TRBV9	TRBJ1-2	CASRGVDLGNYGYTF	TGTGCCAGCCGGGGTGTGGACCTTGGGAACTATGGCTACACCTTC
-	TRBD2	TRBV5-1	TRBJ2-3	CASSFVTSGGKVNTQYF	TGCGCCAGCAGCTTCGTGACTAGCGGGGGGAAAGTGAATACGCAGTATTTT
few	TRBD1	TRBV6-6	TRBJ1-6	CASRQTPDRGPRALHF	TGTGCCAGCAGGCAAACACCAGACAGGGGGCCCCGGGCCCTCCACTTT
-	TRBD1	TRBV5-4	TRBJ1-2	CASSRRQGYYGYTF	TGTGCCAGCAGCCGCCGACAGGGTTACTATGGCTACACCTTC
-	TRBD2	TRBV29-1	TRBJ2-1	CSVEEGGRGYEQFF	TGCAGCGTTGAAGAGGGCGGGAGGGGATATGAGCAGTTCTTC
-	-	TRBV5-1	TRBJ2-1	CASSQQGLWYNEQFF	TGCGCCAGCAGCCAACAGGGTCTCTGGTACAATGAGCAGTTCTTC
-	-	TRBV4-1	TRBJ1-1	CASRITGNTEAFF	TGCGCCAGCAGAATTACAGGGAACACTGAAGCTTTCTTT
once	-	TRBV2	TRBJ2-5	CASSESTGQETQYF	TGTGCCAGCAGTGAGTCGACAGGTCAAGAGACCCAGTACTTC
-	TRBD1	TRBV4-2	TRBJ2-7	CASSQDLGDRGREQYF	TGTGCCAGCAGCCAAGATTTAGGGGACAGGGGGCGCGAGCAGTACTTC
-	-	TRBV28	TRBJ2-7	CASSFSDYEQYF	TGTGCCAGCAGTTTTTCAGACTACGAGCAGTACTTC
-	-	TRBV27	TRBJ1-6	CASSGTRASSYNSPLHF	TGTGCCAGCAGTGGCACCAGGGCGAGCTCCTATAATTCACCCCTCCACTTT
-	-	TRBV19	TRBJ1-2	CASAPRGHGYTF	TGTGCCAGCGCCCCCAGGGGCCATGGCTACACCTTC
-	-	TRBV15	TRBJ2-7	CATSILVGWDSPTEQYF	TGTGCCACCAGCATCCTTGTAGGGTGGGACTCTCCTACCGAGCAGTACTTC
once	TRBD2	TRBV28	TRBJ2-2	CASSGGPGFVGELFF	TGTGCCAGTAGCGGGGGGCCCGGTTTTGTCGGGGAGCTGTTTTTT
-	-	TRBV20-1	TRBJ1-2	CSADGNYGYTF	TGCAGTGCAGACGGGAACTATGGCTACACCTTC
-	TRBD1	TRBV5-1	TRBJ1-2	CASSLGQGVYGYTF	TGCGCCAGCAGCTTGGGGCAGGGGGTCTATGGCTACACCTTC
-	-	TRBV7-8	TRBJ1-5	CASSLPAGPGVQPQHF	TGTGCCAGCAGCTTACCAGCTGGGCCAGGGGTCCAGCCCCAGCATTTT
-	TRBD2	TRBV11-2	TRBJ2-7	CASSLNPSGGADEQYF	TGTGCCAGCAGCTTAAATCCCAGCGGGGGGGCCGACGAGCAGTACTTC
once	-	TRBV4-1	TRBJ1-1	CASSQFSGGLNTEAFF	TGCGCCAGCAGCCAATTCTCCGGAGGGTTGAACACTGAAGCTTTCTTT
-	-	TRBV19	TRBJ2-1	CASSTHRDNEQFF	TGTGCCAGTAGTACCCACAGGGACAATGAGCAGTTCTTC
-	-	TRBV5-1	TRBJ1-1	CASSLGEGNTEAFF	TGCGCCAGCAGCTTGGGGGAGGGGAACACTGAAGCTTTCTTT
-	TRBD1	TRBV5-4	TRBJ2-7	CASSRTSGTGDDEQYF	TGTGCCAGCAGCAGGACTTCCGGGACAGGGGACGACGAGCAGTACTTC
-	-	TRBV11-2	TRBJ1-2	CASSPRQDYGYTF	TGTGCCAGCAGCCCCCGACAAGACTATGGCTACACCTTC
-	TRBD1	TRBV19	TRBJ2-1	CASSRDRTSYNEQFF	TGTGCCAGTAGTAGGGACAGGACTTCCTACAATGAGCAGTTCTTC
few	-	TRBV7-9	TRBJ1-5	CASSLTGPNQPQHF	TGTGCCAGCAGCTTAACCGGTCCAAATCAGCCCCAGCATTTT
-	-	TRBV6-5	TRBJ1-4	CASSYSTGRNEKLFF	TGTGCCAGCAGTTACTCTACAGGGAGAAATGAAAAACTGTTTTTT
-	-	TRBV28	TRBJ2-5	CASSFIRGETQYF	TGTGCCAGCAGTTTTATCAGAGGGGAGACCCAGTACTTC
-	-	TRBV4-2	TRBJ2-2	CASSQVGVAGELFF	TGTGCCAGCAGCCAAGTGGGAGTGGCCGGGGAGCTGTTTTTT
-	TRBD1	TRBV27	TRBJ1-5	CASSLNRDRGQPQHF	TGTGCCAGCAGCCTCAACCGCGACAGGGGACAGCCCCAGCATTTT
-	TRBD2	TRBV11-1	TRBJ2-1	CASSSSSGSSYNEQFF	TGTGCCAGCAGCTCATCTAGCGGGAGTTCCTACAATGAGCAGTTCTTC
-	TRBD1	TRBV5-1	TRBJ1-2	CASSSWDRNYGYTF	TGCGCCAGCAGCAGCTGGGACAGGAACTATGGCTACACCTTC